The clone carrying this T cell receptor (beta chain) showed up just a few times. Its specificity is not known. Assay: immunoSEQ multiplex PCR; the TCRdb copy retains only in-frame clones and omits some. The profile shows about 14,000 clones, about three quarters of them singletons. The source of the sample is a study of neoadjuvant anti-PD-1 for oral cavity cancer. Study summary: Non-progressing patients received a fourth nivolumab dose near day 43, then surgery on days 50-56. Regarding the study as a whole: With three patients per group, TCR findings need larger cohorts. Higher pretreatment Treg/Th17 ratios tracked higher pretreatment blood clonality.

The time point here: after neoadjuvant nivolumab, at surgical resection. PBMCs were not maintained or expanded in culture before analysis. CDR1 and CDR2 (germline): SEHNR, FQNEAQ (reference sequence). The CDR3 is 13 residues long. V trimming: 1 base; J trimming: 9 bases; junction bases outside the gene matches: 3. The chain employs TRBV7-9 and TRBJ2-1, with TRBD1 matching over 7 bases. The specimen was PBMCs, collected after nivolumab (anti-PD-1) treatment. The sequence came from a person aged 35-79 years with oral cavity squamous cell carcinoma. The CDR3 is CASSLVSGGEQFF. CDR3 DNA sequence: TGTGCCAGCAGCTTAGTATCAGGGGGTGAGCAGTTCTTC. The full variable domain, rest sourced from reference TRBV7-9 and TRBJ2-1, is DTGVSQNPRHKITKRGQNVTFRCDPISEHNRLYWYRQTLGQGPEFLTYFQNEAQLEKSRLLSDRFSAERPKGSFSTLEIQRTEQGDSAMYLCASSLVSGGEQFFGPGTRLTVL.